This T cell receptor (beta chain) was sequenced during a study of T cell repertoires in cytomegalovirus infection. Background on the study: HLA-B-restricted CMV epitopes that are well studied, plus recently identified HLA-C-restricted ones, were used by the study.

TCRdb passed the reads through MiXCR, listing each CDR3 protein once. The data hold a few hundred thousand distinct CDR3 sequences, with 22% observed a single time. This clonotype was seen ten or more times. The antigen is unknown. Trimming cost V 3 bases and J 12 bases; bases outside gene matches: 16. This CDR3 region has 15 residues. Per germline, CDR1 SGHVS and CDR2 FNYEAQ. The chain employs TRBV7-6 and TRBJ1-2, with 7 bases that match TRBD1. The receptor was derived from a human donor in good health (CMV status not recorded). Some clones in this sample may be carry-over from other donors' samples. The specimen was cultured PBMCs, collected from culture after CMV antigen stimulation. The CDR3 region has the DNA TGTGCCAGCAGCTTCGTTGGTGGCACAGGGGAGGGTCACACCTTC. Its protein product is CASSFVGGTGEGHTF. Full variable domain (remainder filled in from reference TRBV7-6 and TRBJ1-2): GAGVSQSPRYKVTKRGQDVALRCDPISGHVSLYWYRQALGQGPEFLTYFNYEAQQDKSGLPNDRFSAERPEGSISTLTIQRTEQRDSAMYRCASSFVGGTGEGHTFGSGTRLTVV.